This TCR beta chain was identified during a study of blood T cell repertoires in COVID-19. Across the study: Both acute and convalescent COVID-19 samples were obtained from the United States, Italy and Spain. T cells, B-cell-depleted T cells, or PBMCs supplied cDNA or gDNA.

This CDR3 contains 11 residues. With V trimmed by 2 bases and J by 14 bases, 4 bases remained unmatched. In germline, CDR1 is LNHDA, CDR2 SQIVND (reference sequence). Authors' processing steps: Scientists estimated how many nucleated cells there were by amplifying reference gene primers. Measured with immunoSEQ multiplex PCR; TCRdb has only the in-frame clones, and not every one. Clone size and the V and J calls come from that table; the DNA yielded D and trimming. The repertoire has tens of thousands of clones, roughly four fifths of them found once; the top ten carry approximately 13%. The V gene is TRBV19, the J gene TRBJ2-3; TRBD1 aligns across 7 bases. This TCR derives from a human donor in a cohort sampled during active COVID-19. The sequencing input was peripheral blood. DNA for the CDR3: TGTGCCAGTAGTATACAGGGGGTTCCGTATTTT. Amino acid sequence: CASSIQGVPYF.